In this sample, the clone carrying this TCR beta chain turned up once. Antigen unknown. This sample stems from a study of cytomegalovirus exposure and HLA in healthy donors. The study, taken as a whole, reports: The authors enumerated under 200 TCR beta chains as linked to cytomegalovirus.

The study ran its PCR with 60 Vbeta and 13 Jbeta primers. Clones were read by immunoSEQ multiplex PCR, and TCRdb kept only the in-frame ones, dropping some. The sample has some 110,000 clones; approximately 66% are singletons. This CDR3 is 18 amino acids long. This chain uses TRBV1 with TRBJ2-3; the table's D call, TRBD1, has no DNA check behind it. TRBV1 is listed as a pseudogene. What was sequenced was PBMCs. The clonotype originates from a woman between 35 and 50 years old in good health and CMV-seropositive. CDR3 in amino acids: CTSSQDRGTVGCTDTQYF. The CDR3 DNA reads TGCACCAGCAGCCAAGATCGTGGGACAGTAGGCTGCACAGATACGCAGTATTTT.